A selection of T cell receptor beta chains follows, all from one sample in a study of shared clonotypes between healthy human individuals. Sequencing was performed with immunoSEQ multiplex PCR; in TCRdb, only in-frame clones are kept and a portion is missing. This table has roughly 640,000 clones, 97% appearing once. The material sequenced was naive CD4+ T cells sorted from blood. All receptors come from a woman under 40 in good health. The CDR3 runs from the conserved cysteine through the conserved F or W. Each record gives: D gene, clone size, J gene, V gene, CDR3 DNA, CDR3 protein. The D gene is left open where the match is weak. Not all rows give a size; the values are once, few, many and, for expanded clones, a class.

d_call: TRBD1; clone_size: once; j_call: TRBJ1-1; v_call: TRBV28; cdr3_nt: TGTGCCAGCAGTTTTTCCCCGGCAGGGGGCACTGAAGCTTTCTTT; cdr3_aa: CASSFSPAGGTEAFF
d_call: .; clone_size: .; j_call: TRBJ1-3; v_call: TRBV28; cdr3_nt: TGTGCCAGCAGTTTATTACAAGACAGCTCTGGAAACACCATATATTTT; cdr3_aa: CASSLLQDSSGNTIYF
d_call: TRBD2; clone_size: .; j_call: TRBJ2-3; v_call: TRBV28; cdr3_nt: TGTGCCAGCAGACCTGGGACTAGCGGCACAGATACGCAGTATTTT; cdr3_aa: CASRPGTSGTDTQYF
d_call: .; clone_size: .; j_call: TRBJ2-7; v_call: TRBV28; cdr3_nt: TGTGCCAGCATGGGCAGAGGCGCCGAGCAGTACTTC; cdr3_aa: CASMGRGAEQYF
d_call: TRBD2; clone_size: .; j_call: TRBJ2-7; v_call: TRBV4-1; cdr3_nt: TGCGCCAGCAGCCAGGTACTAGCGAGTGTCACGTACGAGCAGTACTTC; cdr3_aa: CASSQVLASVTYEQYF
d_call: .; clone_size: .; j_call: TRBJ1-2; v_call: TRBV18; cdr3_nt: TGTGCCAGCTCACCAAAGGGAGACTCCCTTAATTTCTACTATGGCTACACCTTC; cdr3_aa: CASSPKGDSLNFYYGYTF
d_call: TRBD2; clone_size: .; j_call: TRBJ2-7; v_call: TRBV28; cdr3_nt: TGTGCCAGCAGGCCGGGACTAGCGAGCTACGAGCAGTACTTC; cdr3_aa: CASRPGLASYEQYF
d_call: .; clone_size: .; j_call: TRBJ2-1; v_call: TRBV16; cdr3_nt: TGTGCCAGCAGCCAATCTTACAATGAGCAGTTCTTC; cdr3_aa: CASSQSYNEQFF
d_call: TRBD1; clone_size: .; j_call: TRBJ1-2; v_call: TRBV2; cdr3_nt: TGTGCCAGCAACTACGGGACAGGGGGAGGCTACACCTTC; cdr3_aa: CASNYGTGGGYTF
d_call: TRBD2; clone_size: .; j_call: TRBJ2-7; v_call: TRBV27; cdr3_nt: TGTGCCAGCAGGTCTAGCGGTTCCTACGAGCAGTACTTC; cdr3_aa: CASRSSGSYEQYF
d_call: TRBD2; clone_size: .; j_call: TRBJ2-3; v_call: TRBV19; cdr3_nt: TGTGCCAGTAGTATGAGGCGGGAGGAGGCCACAGATACGCAGTATTTT; cdr3_aa: CASSMRREEATDTQYF
d_call: .; clone_size: .; j_call: TRBJ2-5; v_call: TRBV29-1; cdr3_nt: TGCAGCGTGCCCAGCGGCACCCTAGGAGAGACCCAGTACTTC; cdr3_aa: CSVPSGTLGETQYF
d_call: TRBD2; clone_size: .; j_call: TRBJ2-2; v_call: TRBV28; cdr3_nt: TGTGCCAGCCCGGGACTAGCGGGAGGGGGCACCGGGGAGCTGTTTTTT; cdr3_aa: CASPGLAGGGTGELFF
d_call: .; clone_size: .; j_call: TRBJ2-7; v_call: TRBV5-5; cdr3_nt: TGTGCCAGCAGCACCTTAGCGGTTAGCTCCTACGAGCAGTACTTC; cdr3_aa: CASSTLAVSSYEQYF
d_call: .; clone_size: once; j_call: TRBJ1-2; v_call: TRBV28; cdr3_nt: TGTGCCAGCAGCCGTAGCCAACAGAGCTATGGCTACACCTTC; cdr3_aa: CASSRSQQSYGYTF
d_call: .; clone_size: once; j_call: TRBJ1-1; v_call: TRBV4-1; cdr3_nt: TGCGCCAGCAGCCAAGTTACAGGGTGGGGTACTGAAGCTTTCTTT; cdr3_aa: CASSQVTGWGTEAFF
d_call: .; clone_size: .; j_call: TRBJ2-5; v_call: TRBV27; cdr3_nt: TGTGCCAGCAGTTTAAGGGGACAAGAGACCCAGTACTTC; cdr3_aa: CASSLRGQETQYF
d_call: .; clone_size: .; j_call: TRBJ1-5; v_call: TRBV30; cdr3_nt: TGTGCCTGGAGTGTACCCAGGATATATAGCAATCAGCCCCAGCATTTT; cdr3_aa: CAWSVPRIYSNQPQHF
d_call: .; clone_size: .; j_call: TRBJ1-2; v_call: TRBV5-1; cdr3_nt: TGCGCCAGCAGCCCCGATACAGATTATGGCTACACCTTC; cdr3_aa: CASSPDTDYGYTF
d_call: TRBD2; clone_size: .; j_call: TRBJ2-3; v_call: TRBV4-1; cdr3_nt: TGCGCCAGCAGCCCCCGACTAGCGTTAACTAGCACAGATACGCAGTATTTT; cdr3_aa: CASSPRLALTSTDTQYF
d_call: TRBD2; clone_size: .; j_call: TRBJ2-3; v_call: TRBV30; cdr3_nt: TGTGCCTGGAGAGGACTAGCGGGAGGAACGCAGTATTTT; cdr3_aa: CAWRGLAGGTQYF
d_call: .; clone_size: .; j_call: TRBJ1-2; v_call: TRBV30; cdr3_nt: TGTGCCTGGAGTGTAGGGGCTGGCTACACCTTC; cdr3_aa: CAWSVGAGYTF
d_call: .; clone_size: .; j_call: TRBJ1-3; v_call: TRBV6-1; cdr3_nt: TGTGCCAGCAGGGATGACTCTGGAAACACCATATATTTT; cdr3_aa: CASRDDSGNTIYF
d_call: .; clone_size: .; j_call: TRBJ1-2; v_call: TRBV18; cdr3_nt: TGTGCCAGCTCACCTCGACAGGAAACTAACTATGGCTACACCTTC; cdr3_aa: CASSPRQETNYGYTF
d_call: .; clone_size: .; j_call: TRBJ2-7; v_call: TRBV4-2; cdr3_nt: TGTGCCAGCAGCCAAGATGGCGGACCCGACGAGCAGTACTTC; cdr3_aa: CASSQDGGPDEQYF
d_call: .; clone_size: .; j_call: TRBJ1-1; v_call: TRBV7-9; cdr3_nt: TGTGCCAGCAGCTTAATGGTGAACACTGAAGCTTTCTTT; cdr3_aa: CASSLMVNTEAFF
d_call: .; clone_size: .; j_call: TRBJ2-2; v_call: TRBV5-8; cdr3_nt: TGTGCCTCCAAACGGGAAGGTTGGACCGGGGAGCTGTTTTTT; cdr3_aa: CASKREGWTGELFF
d_call: TRBD1; clone_size: .; j_call: TRBJ2-7; v_call: TRBV11-2; cdr3_nt: TGTGCCAGCAGCCACGGGACAGGGGGCTACGAGCAGTACTTC; cdr3_aa: CASSHGTGGYEQYF
d_call: TRBD1; clone_size: .; j_call: TRBJ2-7; v_call: TRBV28; cdr3_nt: TGTGCCAGCAGTGGCCCCGGGACAGGGGTTATCTACGAGCAGTACTTC; cdr3_aa: CASSGPGTGVIYEQYF
d_call: .; clone_size: .; j_call: TRBJ2-1; v_call: TRBV27; cdr3_nt: TGTGCCAGCAGTTTATCTCTCGCTGTCAATGAGCAGTTCTTC; cdr3_aa: CASSLSLAVNEQFF
d_call: TRBD2; clone_size: .; j_call: TRBJ2-3; v_call: TRBV30; cdr3_nt: TGTGCCTGGAGTGTACCGACTAGCGGGAGCGCAGATACGCAGTATTTT; cdr3_aa: CAWSVPTSGSADTQYF
d_call: .; clone_size: .; j_call: TRBJ2-1; v_call: TRBV4-2; cdr3_nt: TGTGCCAGCAGCCAAGAAGTATCAGGGTCCTACAATGAGCAGTTCTTC; cdr3_aa: CASSQEVSGSYNEQFF
d_call: .; clone_size: .; j_call: TRBJ2-2; v_call: TRBV18; cdr3_nt: TGTGCCAGCTCCCCTGACCGGGGAGGGGAGCTGTTTTTT; cdr3_aa: CASSPDRGGELFF
d_call: .; clone_size: once; j_call: TRBJ2-5; v_call: TRBV11-2; cdr3_nt: TGTGCCAGCAGCTTACCCCAAGACTCCAGGACAGAAGGGGAGACCCAGTACTTC; cdr3_aa: CASSLPQDSRTEGETQYF
d_call: .; clone_size: .; j_call: TRBJ2-7; v_call: TRBV10-3; cdr3_nt: TGTGCCATCAGACAGGTCAACGAGCAGTACTTC; cdr3_aa: CAIRQVNEQYF
d_call: .; clone_size: once; j_call: TRBJ1-3; v_call: TRBV7-9; cdr3_nt: TGTGCCAGCAGCTTATATCAGGGGCGGAGGAGAAACACCATATATTTT; cdr3_aa: CASSLYQGRRRNTIYF
d_call: TRBD2; clone_size: .; j_call: TRBJ2-1; v_call: TRBV7-2; cdr3_nt: TGTGCCAGCAGCCGTATGGGGGCTAGCGGGCTCAATGAGCAGTTCTTC; cdr3_aa: CASSRMGASGLNEQFF
d_call: TRBD1; clone_size: .; j_call: TRBJ1-5; v_call: TRBV30; cdr3_nt: TGTGCCTGGAGTCCTCGACAGGGGGCATGGCAGCCCCAGCATTTT; cdr3_aa: CAWSPRQGAWQPQHF
d_call: .; clone_size: .; j_call: TRBJ2-1; v_call: TRBV11-2; cdr3_nt: TGTGCCAGCAGCTTATTCGGGAACGGGGGAGAGCAGTTCTTC; cdr3_aa: CASSLFGNGGEQFF
d_call: TRBD2; clone_size: .; j_call: TRBJ2-1; v_call: TRBV5-4; cdr3_nt: TGTGCCAGCAGCCCGAACACTAGCGGGAGATCCTACAATGAGCAGTTCTTC; cdr3_aa: CASSPNTSGRSYNEQFF
d_call: .; clone_size: .; j_call: TRBJ2-7; v_call: TRBV5-1; cdr3_nt: TGCGCCAGCAGCTTGGAGGTGCGCTACGAGCAGTACTTC; cdr3_aa: CASSLEVRYEQYF
d_call: .; clone_size: .; j_call: TRBJ2-3; v_call: TRBV5-1; cdr3_nt: TGCGCCAGCAGCTTGGCCGCGGGCTATGCAGATACGCAGTATTTT; cdr3_aa: CASSLAAGYADTQYF
d_call: .; clone_size: .; j_call: TRBJ2-7; v_call: TRBV19; cdr3_nt: TGTGCCAGTAGTATCTCGACGGCCTACGAGCAGTACTTC; cdr3_aa: CASSISTAYEQYF
d_call: .; clone_size: .; j_call: TRBJ2-7; v_call: TRBV15; cdr3_nt: TGTGCCACCAGCAGAGTTCGTAGGGAAGTGCAGTACTTC; cdr3_aa: CATSRVRREVQYF
d_call: .; clone_size: .; j_call: TRBJ1-1; v_call: TRBV9; cdr3_nt: TGTGCCAGCAGCGTAGATCCCCTTAGCCATGAAGCTTTCTTT; cdr3_aa: CASSVDPLSHEAFF
d_call: .; clone_size: .; j_call: TRBJ2-5; v_call: TRBV11-2; cdr3_nt: TGTGCCAGCAGCTCCTTTTCTGGTCAGCGGGTACGCAAAGAGACCCAGTACTTC; cdr3_aa: CASSSFSGQRVRKETQYF
d_call: .; clone_size: .; j_call: TRBJ1-2; v_call: TRBV29-1; cdr3_nt: TGCAGCGTTGACATTAACTATGGCTACACCTTC; cdr3_aa: CSVDINYGYTF